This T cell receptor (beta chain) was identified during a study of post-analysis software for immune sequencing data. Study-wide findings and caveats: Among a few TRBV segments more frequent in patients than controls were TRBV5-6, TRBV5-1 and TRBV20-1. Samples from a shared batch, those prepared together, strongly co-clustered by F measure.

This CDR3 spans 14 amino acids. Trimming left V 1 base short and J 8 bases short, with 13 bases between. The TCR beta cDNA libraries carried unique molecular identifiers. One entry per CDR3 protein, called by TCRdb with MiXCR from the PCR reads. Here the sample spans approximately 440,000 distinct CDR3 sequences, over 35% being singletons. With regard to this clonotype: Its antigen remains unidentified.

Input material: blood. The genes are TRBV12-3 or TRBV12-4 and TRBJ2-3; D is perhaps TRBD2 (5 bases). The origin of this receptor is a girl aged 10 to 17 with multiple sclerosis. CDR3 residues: CASSLGEGVGTQYF. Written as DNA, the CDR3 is TGTGCCAGCAGTTTAGGTGAGGGCGTTGGTACGCAGTATTTT.